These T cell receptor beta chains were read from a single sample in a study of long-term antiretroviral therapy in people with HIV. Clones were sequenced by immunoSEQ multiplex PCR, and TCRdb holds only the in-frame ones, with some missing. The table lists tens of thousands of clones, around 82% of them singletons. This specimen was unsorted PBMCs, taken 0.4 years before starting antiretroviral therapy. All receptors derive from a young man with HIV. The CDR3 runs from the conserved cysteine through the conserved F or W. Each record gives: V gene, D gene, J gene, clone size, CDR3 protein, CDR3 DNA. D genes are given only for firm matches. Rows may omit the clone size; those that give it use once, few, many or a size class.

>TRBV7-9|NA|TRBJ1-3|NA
CASSLATTTGNTIYF
TGTGCCAGCAGCTTAGCGACGACGACTGGAAACACCATATATTTT
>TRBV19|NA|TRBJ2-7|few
CASSIPPGEQYF
TGTGCCAGTAGTATACCTCCCGGCGAGCAGTACTTC
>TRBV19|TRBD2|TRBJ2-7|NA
CASSMASGGPQQYF
TGTGCCAGTAGTATGGCTAGCGGGGGCCCTCAGCAGTACTTC
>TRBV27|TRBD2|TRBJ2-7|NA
CASSLVGGSSYEQYF
TGTGCCAGCAGTTTAGTGGGCGGGAGCTCGTACGAGCAGTACTTC
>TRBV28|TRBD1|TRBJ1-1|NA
CASRGQGNTEAFF
TGTGCCAGCAGAGGACAGGGGAACACTGAAGCTTTCTTT
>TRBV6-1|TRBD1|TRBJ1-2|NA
CASMETGAAYGYTF
TGTGCCAGCATGGAGACAGGGGCGGCCTATGGCTACACCTTC
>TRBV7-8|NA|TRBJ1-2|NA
CASSFPSDGNYGYTF
TGTGCCAGCAGCTTTCCCTCTGACGGGAACTATGGCTACACCTTC
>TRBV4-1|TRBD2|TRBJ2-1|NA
CASSQEGGSGTNYNEQFF
TGCGCCAGCAGCCAAGAAGGGGGTAGCGGGACTAACTACAATGAGCAGTTCTTC
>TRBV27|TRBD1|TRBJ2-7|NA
CASTPLGQGGDYEQYF
TGTGCCAGCACTCCCCTCGGACAGGGAGGAGACTACGAGCAGTACTTC
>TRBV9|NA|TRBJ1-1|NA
CASSPSPGMNTEAFF
TGTGCCAGCAGCCCCTCCCCGGGTATGAACACTGAAGCTTTCTTT
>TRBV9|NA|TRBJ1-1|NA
CASSVGMFDGGEAFF
TGTGCCAGCAGCGTAGGTATGTTTGACGGGGGAGAAGCTTTCTTT
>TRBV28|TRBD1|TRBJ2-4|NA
CASSLVKGAAKNIQYF
TGTGCCAGCAGTTTGGTTAAGGGGGCTGCCAAAAACATTCAGTACTTC
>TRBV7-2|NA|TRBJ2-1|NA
CASSPSYNEQFF
TGTGCCAGCAGTCCCTCCTACAATGAGCAGTTCTTC
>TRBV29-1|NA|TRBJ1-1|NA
CSVEEGQAFF
TGCAGCGTTGAAGAGGGGCAAGCTTTCTTT
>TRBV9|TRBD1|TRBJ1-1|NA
CASSPGGTGNTEAFF
TGTGCCAGCAGCCCCGGGGGGACAGGGAATACTGAAGCTTTCTTT
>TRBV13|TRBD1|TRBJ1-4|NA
CASSWTGARSEKLFF
TGTGCCAGCAGCTGGACAGGGGCGAGGAGTGAAAAACTGTTTTTT
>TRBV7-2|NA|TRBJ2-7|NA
CASSLASIYEQYF
TGTGCCAGCAGCTTAGCCTCTATCTACGAGCAGTACTTC
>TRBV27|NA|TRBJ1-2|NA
CASSLSTQNYGYTF
TGTGCCAGCAGTTTATCCACACAGAACTATGGCTACACCTTC
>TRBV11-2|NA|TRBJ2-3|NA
CASSAMDGWADTQYF
TGTGCCAGCAGCGCTATGGACGGGTGGGCAGATACGCAGTATTTT
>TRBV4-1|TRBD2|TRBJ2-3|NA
CASSQDGSSGGTGDTQYF
TGCGCCAGCAGCCAAGATGGTAGTAGCGGGGGTACCGGAGATACGCAGTATTTT
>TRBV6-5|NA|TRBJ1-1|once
CASSLRGRNTEAFF
TGTGCCAGCAGCCTCCGGGGCAGGAACACTGAAGCTTTCTTT
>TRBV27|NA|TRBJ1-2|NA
CASSLTPVTTGYTF
TGTGCCAGCAGTTTAACCCCGGTGACAACCGGCTACACCTTC
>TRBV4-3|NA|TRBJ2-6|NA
CASSQESGGGANVLTF
TGCGCCAGCAGCCAAGAAAGCGGAGGGGGGGCCAACGTCCTGACTTTC
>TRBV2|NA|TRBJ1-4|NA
CASSEYPSSDEKLFF
TGTGCCAGCAGTGAATACCCCTCGTCGGATGAAAAACTGTTTTTT
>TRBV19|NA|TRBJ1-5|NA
CASSIRAGGNQPQHF
TGTGCCAGTAGTATCCGGGCCGGGGGCAATCAGCCCCAGCATTTT
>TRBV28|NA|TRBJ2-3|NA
CASDTRPWGTDTQYF
TGTGCCAGTGACACTAGGCCGTGGGGCACAGATACGCAGTATTTT
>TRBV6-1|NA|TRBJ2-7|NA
CASSARSRPEYF
TGTGCCAGCAGTGCCAGATCACGCCCGGAGTACTTC
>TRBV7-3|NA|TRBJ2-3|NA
CASSLGTSLTDTQYF
TGTGCCAGCAGCTTAGGTACCAGCCTAACAGATACGCAGTATTTT
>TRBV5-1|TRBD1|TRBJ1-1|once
CASSSRQGANTEAFF
TGCGCCAGCAGCAGCCGACAGGGGGCGAACACTGAAGCTTTCTTT
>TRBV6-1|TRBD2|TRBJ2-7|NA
CASSGKNSGSREQYF
TGTGCCAGCAGTGGCAAAAATAGCGGGAGTCGGGAGCAGTACTTC
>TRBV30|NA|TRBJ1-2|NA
CAWSRDGVGYGYTF
TGTGCCTGGAGTCGTGATGGGGTTGGCTATGGCTACACCTTC
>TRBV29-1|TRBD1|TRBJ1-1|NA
CSGGTGRFHTEAFF
TGCAGCGGGGGGACAGGGAGGTTTCACACTGAAGCTTTCTTT
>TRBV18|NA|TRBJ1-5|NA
CASSLNGYSNQPQHF
TGTGCCAGCTCACTAAACGGTTATAGCAATCAGCCCCAGCATTTT
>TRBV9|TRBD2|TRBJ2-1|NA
CASSVERGLAGTADEQFF
TGTGCCAGCAGCGTAGAGAGGGGCCTAGCGGGAACTGCCGATGAGCAGTTCTTC
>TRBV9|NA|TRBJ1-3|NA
CASSVGISSGNTIYF
TGTGCCAGCAGCGTAGGGATATCCTCTGGAAACACCATATATTTT
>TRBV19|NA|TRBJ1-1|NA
CASSMLSNTEAFF
TGTGCCAGTAGTATGTTATCGAACACTGAAGCTTTCTTT
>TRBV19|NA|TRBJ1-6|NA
CASSLRGNSPLHF
TGTGCCAGTAGCCTAAGAGGTAATTCACCCCTCCACTTT
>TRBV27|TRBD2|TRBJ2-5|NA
CASRPTLASGRARGETQYF
TGTGCCAGCAGACCAACCCTGGCTAGCGGGAGGGCCCGAGGGGAGACCCAGTACTTC
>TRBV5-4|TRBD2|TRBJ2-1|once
CASSLVRGGRTFNEQFF
TGTGCCAGCAGCTTGGTTCGGGGCGGGAGGACCTTCAATGAGCAGTTCTTC
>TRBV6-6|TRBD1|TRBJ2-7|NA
CASSFGDRSYEQYF
TGTGCCAGCAGTTTTGGGGACAGATCCTACGAGCAGTACTTC
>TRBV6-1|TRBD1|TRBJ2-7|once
CASSEAGPSQGTGSYEQYF
TGTGCCAGCAGTGAAGCTGGCCCATCGCAGGGGACAGGGTCCTACGAGCAGTACTTC
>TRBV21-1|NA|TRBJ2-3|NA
CASSIPDTQYF
TGTGCCAGCAGCATTCCAGATACGCAGTATTTT
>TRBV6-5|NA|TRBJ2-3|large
CASSYDPTITDTQYF
TGTGCCAGCAGTTATGACCCGACTATCACAGATACGCAGTATTTT
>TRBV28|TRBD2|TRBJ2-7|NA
CASTLAGASSYEQYF
TGTGCCAGCACCCTAGCGGGAGCCAGCTCCTACGAGCAGTACTTC
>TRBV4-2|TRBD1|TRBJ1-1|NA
CASSQDSGSGGRGMNTEAFF
TGTGCCAGCAGCCAAGATAGTGGTTCAGGGGGCCGAGGCATGAACACTGAAGCTTTCTTT
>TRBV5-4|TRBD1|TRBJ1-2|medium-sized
CASSWTLTGPGYTF
TGTGCCAGCAGCTGGACGCTGACAGGGCCTGGCTACACCTTC
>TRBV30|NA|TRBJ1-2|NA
CAWSPGRNYGYTF
TGTGCCTGGAGTCCAGGCCGGAACTATGGCTACACCTTC
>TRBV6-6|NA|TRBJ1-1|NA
CASSLTRTPSNTEAFF
TGTGCCAGCAGTCTAACCCGGACACCTTCTAACACTGAAGCTTTCTTT
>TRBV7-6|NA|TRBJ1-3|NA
CASSPGIGNTIYF
TGTGCCAGCAGCCCAGGGATAGGAAACACCATATATTTT
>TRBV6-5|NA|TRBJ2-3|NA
CASGLVSSDTQYF
TGTGCCAGCGGACTCGTGAGTTCCGATACGCAGTATTTT
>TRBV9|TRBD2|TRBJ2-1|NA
CASSVTSGFYDNEQFF
TGTGCCAGCAGCGTAACTAGCGGGTTTTATGACAATGAGCAGTTCTTC